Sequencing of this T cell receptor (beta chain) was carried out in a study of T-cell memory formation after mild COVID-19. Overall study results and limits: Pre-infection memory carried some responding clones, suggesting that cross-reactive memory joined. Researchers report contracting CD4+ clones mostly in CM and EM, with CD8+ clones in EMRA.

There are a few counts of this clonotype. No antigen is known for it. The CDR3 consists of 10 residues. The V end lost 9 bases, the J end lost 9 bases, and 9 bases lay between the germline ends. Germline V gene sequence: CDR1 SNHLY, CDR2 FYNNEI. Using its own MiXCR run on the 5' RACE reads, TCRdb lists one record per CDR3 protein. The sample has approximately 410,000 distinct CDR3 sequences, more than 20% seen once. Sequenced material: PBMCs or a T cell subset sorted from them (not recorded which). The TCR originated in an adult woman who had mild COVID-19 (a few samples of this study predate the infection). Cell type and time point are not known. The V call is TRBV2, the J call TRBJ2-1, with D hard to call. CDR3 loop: CARGYTEQFF. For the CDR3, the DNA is TGTGCCAGGGGGTATACTGAGCAGTTCTTC. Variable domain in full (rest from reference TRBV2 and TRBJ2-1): EPEVTQTPSHQVTQMGQEVILRCVPISNHLYFYWYRQILGQKVEFLVSFYNNEISEKSEIFDDQFSVERPDGSNFTLKIRSTKLEDSAMYFCARGYTEQFFGPGTRLTVL.